A single sample is the source of the 9 T cell receptor beta chains below, sequenced in a study of T cell repertoires in cytomegalovirus infection. What these receptors recognize is not known. TCRdb independently ran MiXCR on the reads; one entry per CDR3 protein. The sample includes some 920,000 distinct CDR3 sequences, roughly 31% of them seen just once. Sequenced material: cultured CD8+ T cells from PBMCs, taken from culture after CMV antigen stimulation. These receptors all come from a human donor in good health (CMV status not recorded). Some clones in this sample may be carry-over from other donors' samples.

V usage is TRBV9 and J usage is TRBJ2-2; 7 bases fit TRBD1. The CDR3 sequence is 17 residues long. Per the germline V gene, CDR1 is SGDLS and CDR2 is YYNGEE. The trim removed 3 bases at V and 5 bases at J, leaving 13 bases unmatched. CDR3 region: CASSGQGGEVYTGELFF. CDR3 coding DNA: TGTGCCAGCAGCGGCCAAGGGGGCGAGGTTTATACCGGGGAGCTGTTTTTT.

This clonotype has just one count. This chain links TRBV5-1 with TRBJ2-3; 9 positions match TRBD1. The CDR3 contains 16 residues. V dropped 3 bases and J dropped 0; count of bases not matched to a gene: 5. Germline CDR1 SGHRS, CDR2 YFSETQ. The chain's CDR3 is CASSSRTGASTDTQYF. The CDR3 DNA reads TGCGCCAGCAGCTCTCGGACAGGGGCGAGCACAGATACGCAGTATTTT.

The rearrangement joins TRBV6-5 to TRBJ1-2; D remains unclear. Trimming stripped 3 bases from V and 3 bases from J, with 11 bases between. The CDR3 extends over 14 amino acids. Germline V gene data show CDR1 as MNHEY and CDR2 as SVGAGI. The CDR3 DNA sequence: TGTGCCAGCAGTTATGGCCGGACTGACTATGGCTACACCTTC. This translates into CASSYGRTDYGYTF.

This clonotype appeared many times. The chain combines TRBV12-3 or TRBV12-4 with TRBJ1-1; D unresolved. V lost 3 bases and J 1 base, leaving 12 bases between the germline ends. The CDR3 contains 15 residues. The CDR3 is CASSFSTGWNTEAFF. For the CDR3, the DNA is TGTGCCAGCAGTTTTTCAACGGGGTGGAACACTGAAGCTTTCTTT.

This clonotype has only one observation. The CDR3 spells CASSLRQQSSYEQYF. The CDR3 nucleotides are TGTGCCAGCAGTTTAAGACAGCAGAGCTCCTACGAGCAGTACTTC. This chain uses TRBV12-3 or TRBV12-4 with TRBJ2-7, with D possibly being TRBD1 (5 bases). Trimming cost V 2 bases and J 0 bases, with 11 bases left between them. The CDR3 has 15 residues.

Remarks on this clonotype: Just one base apart from a much larger clone, this may be a read error. The rearrangement joins TRBV7-6 to TRBJ2-2; D possibly corresponds to TRBD2 (7 bases). Trimming pared 3 bases from V and 5 bases from J, leaving 16 bases between. This CDR3 is 16 amino acids long. Germline assignment: CDR1 SGHVS and CDR2 FNYEAQ. The CDR3 DNA follows: TGTGCCAGCAGCTTGGAGACTAGCAGGGGTACCGGGGAGCTGTTTTTT. It translates to CASSLETSRGTGELFF. The variable domain in full, completed from reference TRBV7-6 and TRBJ2-2, reads GAGVSQSPRYKVTKRGQDVALRCDPISGHVSLYWYRQALGQGPEFLTYFNYEAQQDKSGLPNDRFSAERPEGSISTLTIQRTEQRDSAMYRCASSLETSRGTGELFFGEGSRLTVL.

V usage is TRBV19 and J usage is TRBJ1-6, with unresolved D. The CDR3 has 11 amino acids. Trimming cost V 4 bases and J 11 bases, with 6 bases left between them. Germline lookup yields CDR1 LNHDA and CDR2 SQIVND (reference sequence). The CDR3 protein is CASSNSPPLHF. CDR3 DNA sequence: TGTGCCAGTAGTAATTCGCCACCCCTCCACTTT.

This chain joins TRBV6-5 and TRBJ2-6; D remains unclear. Trimming cost V 6 bases and J 2 bases, with 8 bases left between them. The CDR3 covers 14 residues. Germline CDR1 and CDR2: MNHEY and SVGAGI. The CDR3 DNA sequence: TGTGCCAGCAGCAGCCAGGCTGGGGCCAACGTCCTGACTTTC. It specifies CASSSQAGANVLTF.

In its sample, this clonotype was seen a few times. The chain carries TRBV27 and TRBJ1-1; unclear D gene. This CDR3 has 15 amino acids. The germline gives CDR1 MNHEY, CDR2 SMNVEV (reference sequence). Between the trimmed V and J ends, which lost 7 bases and 3 bases, there was a span of 18 bases. CDR3 sequence: CASTAVGLSDTEAFF. In DNA, the CDR3 is TGTGCCAGCACCGCCGTAGGGTTGTCGGACACTGAAGCTTTCTTT.